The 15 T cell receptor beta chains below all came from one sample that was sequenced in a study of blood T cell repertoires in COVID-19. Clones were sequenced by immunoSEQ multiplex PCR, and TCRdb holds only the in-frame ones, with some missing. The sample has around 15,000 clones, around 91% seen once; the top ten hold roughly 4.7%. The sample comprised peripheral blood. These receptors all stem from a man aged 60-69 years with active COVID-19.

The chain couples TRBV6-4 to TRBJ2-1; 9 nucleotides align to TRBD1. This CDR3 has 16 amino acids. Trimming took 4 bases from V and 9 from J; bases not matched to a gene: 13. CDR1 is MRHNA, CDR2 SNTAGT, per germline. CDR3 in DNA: TGTGCCAGCAGTGTCCTGGACAGGGGAAGGGGAAGTGAGCAGTTCTTC. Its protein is CASSVLDRGRGSEQFF.

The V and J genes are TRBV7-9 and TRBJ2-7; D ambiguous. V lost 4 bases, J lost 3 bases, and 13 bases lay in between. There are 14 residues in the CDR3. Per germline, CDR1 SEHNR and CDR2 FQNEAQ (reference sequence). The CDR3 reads CASSSEFGYYEQYV. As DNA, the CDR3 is TGTGCCAGCAGCTCGGAGTTCGGGTACTACGAGCAGTACGTC.

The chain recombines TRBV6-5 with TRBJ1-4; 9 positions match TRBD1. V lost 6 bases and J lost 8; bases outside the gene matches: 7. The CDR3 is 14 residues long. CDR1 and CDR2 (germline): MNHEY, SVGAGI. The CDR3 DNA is TGTGCCAGCAGCGAGGGACAGGGTGAAGAAAAACTGTTTTTT. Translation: CASSEGQGEEKLFF.

The CDR3 nucleotides read TGCGCCAGCAGCCTAGACGGGACAGGGGGAAGTTCACCCCTCCACTTT. The encoded protein is CASSLDGTGGSSPLHF. The chain is built from TRBV5-1 and TRBJ1-6, with 11 bases fitting TRBD1. There are 16 residues in the CDR3. The germline gives CDR1 SGHRS, CDR2 YFSETQ. J gave up 9 bases and V 4 bases, and 9 bases lay outside the gene matches.

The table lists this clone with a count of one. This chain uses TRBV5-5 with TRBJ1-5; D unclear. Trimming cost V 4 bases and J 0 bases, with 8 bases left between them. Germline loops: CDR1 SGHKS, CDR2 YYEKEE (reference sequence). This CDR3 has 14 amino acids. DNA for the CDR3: TGTGCCAGCAGCCCGGGTTATAGCAATCAGCCCCAGCATTTT. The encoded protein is CASSPGYSNQPQHF.

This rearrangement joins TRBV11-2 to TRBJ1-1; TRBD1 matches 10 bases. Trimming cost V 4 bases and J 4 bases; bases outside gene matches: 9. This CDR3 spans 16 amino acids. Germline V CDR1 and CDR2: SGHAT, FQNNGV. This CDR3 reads CASSSRHGQGGTEAFF. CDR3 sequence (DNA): TGTGCCAGCAGCTCGAGACATGGACAGGGGGGCACTGAAGCTTTCTTT.

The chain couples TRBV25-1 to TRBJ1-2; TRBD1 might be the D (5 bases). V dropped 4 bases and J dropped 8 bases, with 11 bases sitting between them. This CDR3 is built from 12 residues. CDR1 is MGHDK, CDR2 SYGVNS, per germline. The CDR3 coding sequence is TGTGCCAGCAGTGCCCCGGGGGGGGGCTACACCTTC. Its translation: CASSAPGGGYTF.

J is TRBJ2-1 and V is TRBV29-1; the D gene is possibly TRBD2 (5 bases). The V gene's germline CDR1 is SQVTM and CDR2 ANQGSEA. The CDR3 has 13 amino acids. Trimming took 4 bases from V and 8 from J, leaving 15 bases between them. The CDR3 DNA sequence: TGCAGCGTTGCAACGGGAAGCCAGGATGAGCAGTTCTTC. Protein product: CSVATGSQDEQFF.

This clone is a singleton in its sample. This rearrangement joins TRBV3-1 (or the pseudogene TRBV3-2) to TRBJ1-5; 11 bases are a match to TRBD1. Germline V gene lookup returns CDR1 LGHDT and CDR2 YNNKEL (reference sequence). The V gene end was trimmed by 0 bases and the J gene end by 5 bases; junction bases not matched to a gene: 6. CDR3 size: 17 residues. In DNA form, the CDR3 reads TGTGCCAGCAGCCAAGATTATGGGACAGGGGGGGATCAGCCCCAGCATTTT. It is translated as CASSQDYGTGGDQPQHF.

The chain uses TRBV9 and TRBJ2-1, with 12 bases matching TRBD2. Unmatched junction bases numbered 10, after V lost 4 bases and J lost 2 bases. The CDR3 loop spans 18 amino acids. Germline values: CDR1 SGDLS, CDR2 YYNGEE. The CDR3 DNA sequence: TGTGCCAGCAGCCCCCGAGGACTAGCGGGGACTCCCTACAATGAGCAGTTCTTC. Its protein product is CASSPRGLAGTPYNEQFF.

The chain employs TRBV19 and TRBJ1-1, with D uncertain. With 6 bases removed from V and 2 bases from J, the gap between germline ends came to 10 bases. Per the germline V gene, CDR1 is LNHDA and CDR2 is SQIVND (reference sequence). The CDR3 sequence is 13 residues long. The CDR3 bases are TGTGCCAGTAGGCCCCGGGAAAACACTGAAGCTTTCTTT. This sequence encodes CASRPRENTEAFF. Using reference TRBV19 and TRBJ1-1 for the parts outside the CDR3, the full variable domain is DGGITQSPKYLFRKEGQNVTLSCEQNLNHDAMYWYRQDPGQGLRLIYYSQIVNDFQKGDIAEGYSVSREKKESFPLTVTSAQKNPTAFYLCASRPRENTEAFFGQGTRLTVV.

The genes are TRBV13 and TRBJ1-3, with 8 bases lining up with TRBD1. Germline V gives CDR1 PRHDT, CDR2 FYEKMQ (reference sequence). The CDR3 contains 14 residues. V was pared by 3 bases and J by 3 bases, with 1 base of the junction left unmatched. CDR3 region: CASSFDRGGNTIYF. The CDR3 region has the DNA TGTGCCAGCAGCTTCGACAGGGGTGGAAACACCATATATTTT. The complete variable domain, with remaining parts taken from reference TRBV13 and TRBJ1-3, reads AAGVIQSPRHLIKEKRETATLKCYPIPRHDTVYWYQQGPGQDPQFLISFYEKMQSDKGSIPDRFSAQQFSDYHSELNMSSLELGDSALYFCASSFDRGGNTIYFGEGSWLTVV.

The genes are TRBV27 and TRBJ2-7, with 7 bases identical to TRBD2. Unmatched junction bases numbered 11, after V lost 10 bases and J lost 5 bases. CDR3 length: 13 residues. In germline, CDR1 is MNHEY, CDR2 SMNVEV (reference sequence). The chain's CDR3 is CATSSGAYNEQYF. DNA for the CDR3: TGTGCCACTTCTAGCGGAGCCTATAACGAGCAGTACTTC.

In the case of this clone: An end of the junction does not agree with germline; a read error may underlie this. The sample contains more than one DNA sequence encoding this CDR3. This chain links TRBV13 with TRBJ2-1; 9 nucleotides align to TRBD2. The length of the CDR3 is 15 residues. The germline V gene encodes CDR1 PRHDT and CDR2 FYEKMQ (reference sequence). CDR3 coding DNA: TGTGCCAGTAGCTTAGATGCGGGGGGGCCGGATGAGCAGTTCTTC. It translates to CASSLDAGGPDEQFF.

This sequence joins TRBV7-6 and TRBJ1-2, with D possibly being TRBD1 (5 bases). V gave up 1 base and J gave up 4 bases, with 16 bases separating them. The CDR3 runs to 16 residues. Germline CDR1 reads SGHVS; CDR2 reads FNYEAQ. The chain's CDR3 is CASSLVAGGLGYGYTF. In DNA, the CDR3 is TGTGCCAGCAGCTTAGTAGCCGGGGGGTTAGGCTATGGCTACACCTTC.